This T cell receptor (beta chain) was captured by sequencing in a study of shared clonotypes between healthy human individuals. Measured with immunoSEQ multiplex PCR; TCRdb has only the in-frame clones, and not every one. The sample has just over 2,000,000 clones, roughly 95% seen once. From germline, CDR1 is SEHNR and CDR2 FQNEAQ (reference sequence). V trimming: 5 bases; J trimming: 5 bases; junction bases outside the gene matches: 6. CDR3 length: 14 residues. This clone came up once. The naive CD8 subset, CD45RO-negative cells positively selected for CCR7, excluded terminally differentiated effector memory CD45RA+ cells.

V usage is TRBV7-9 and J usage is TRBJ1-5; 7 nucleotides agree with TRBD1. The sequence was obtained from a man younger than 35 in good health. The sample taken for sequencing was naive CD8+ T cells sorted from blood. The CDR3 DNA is TGTGCCAGCAGCCCACAGGGGCGGGATCAGCCCCAGCATTTT. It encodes CASSPQGRDQPQHF.